The next 21 T cell receptor beta chains were all read from a single sample in a study of blood T cell repertoires in COVID-19. Sequenced by immunoSEQ multiplex PCR; TCRdb stores in-frame clones only, minus some. The sample consists of 300,000 to 400,000 clones, roughly 89% of them appearing once. Specimen: peripheral blood. The receptor source for this set is a man younger than 40 with COVID-19, enrolled during active disease.

The chain has TRBV5-1 and TRBJ2-1; 7 bases map to TRBD2. CDR3 length: 16 amino acids. V was clipped by 3 bases and J by 4 bases; unmatched bases: 10. Germline loops: CDR1 SGHRS, CDR2 YFSETQ. The chain's CDR3 is CASSSRLGGGYNEQFF. Here the CDR3 DNA reads TGCGCCAGCAGCTCACGACTAGGCGGGGGATACAATGAGCAGTTCTTC.

This chain joins TRBV5-4 and TRBJ2-7; D possibly corresponds to TRBD1 (6 bases). The V end was cut by 2 bases, the J end by 6 bases, with 15 bases between. Germline values: CDR1 SGHNT, CDR2 YYREEE (reference sequence). The CDR3 loop spans 14 amino acids. The CDR3 coding sequence is TGTGCCAGCAGCTTTCAGGGGCTCGGCTCCGAGCAGTACTTC. It encodes CASSFQGLGSEQYF.

This chain connects TRBV6-5 to TRBJ2-3, with D possibly being TRBD1 (5 bases). Germline V CDR1 and CDR2: MNHEY, SVGAGI. V lost 4 bases and J lost 3, with 11 bases in between. The CDR3 consists of 14 residues. The CDR3 spells CASSWSYRTDTQYF. CDR3 DNA: TGTGCCAGCAGTTGGTCTTACAGGACAGATACGCAGTATTTT.

This chain joins TRBV30 and TRBJ1-5, with 8 bases matching TRBD1. CDR1 is GTSNPN, CDR2 SVGIG, per germline (reference sequence). After removal of 2 bases from V and 5 bases from J, the junction contained 11 bases not matched to a gene. The CDR3 consists of 16 residues. This CDR3 reads CAWSTGGPGGYQPQHF. CDR3 DNA sequence: TGTGCCTGGAGTACCGGGGGGCCAGGGGGCTATCAGCCCCAGCATTTT.

CDR3 nucleotide sequence: TGTGCCAGCAGCTTCGGGAATTCACCCCTCCACTTT. This gives the protein CASSFGNSPLHF. The rearrangement uses TRBV7-2 and TRBJ1-6; the D is unclear. This CDR3 has 12 amino acids. Germline V gene sequence: CDR1 SGHTA, CDR2 FQGNSA. V gave up 3 bases and J gave up 7 bases, with 4 bases separating them.

The chain is built from TRBV27 and TRBJ1-5; D unclear. The ends were cut back, 3 bases at V and 5 bases at J, with 5 bases in the middle. The CDR3 loop spans 12 amino acids. From germline, CDR1 is MNHEY and CDR2 SMNVEV (reference sequence). The CDR3 nucleotides are TGTGCCAGCAGTTTCGGTGATCAGCCCCAGCATTTT. The encoded protein is CASSFGDQPQHF.

V is TRBV12-1 and J is TRBJ1-1; TRBD1 is taken as the D call from the table, unchecked against the DNA. TRBV12-1 is assigned pseudogene status. The CDR3 sequence is 13 residues long. CDR3 residues: CASSWTENTEAFF. The CDR3 DNA reads as TGTGCCAGCAGCTGGACAGAGAACACTGAAGCTTTCTTT.

CDR3 sequence: CASSLTAVNEKLFF. The CDR3 coding sequence is TGCGCCAGCAGCCTGACAGCCGTAAATGAAAAACTGTTTTTT. V is TRBV5-1 and J is TRBJ1-4; a weak D match, TRBD1 (5 bases). Germline V gives CDR1 SGHRS, CDR2 YFSETQ. Trimming took off 4 bases at V and 5 bases at J, with 12 bases between the two ends. This CDR3 has 14 residues.

V gene TRBV28 combines with J gene TRBJ2-3; the D is unclear. The length of the CDR3 is 13 residues. Germline values: CDR1 MDHEN, CDR2 SYDVKM. The ends were cut back, 7 bases at V and 2 bases at J, with 10 bases in the middle. The CDR3 DNA reads TGTGCCAGCACCCTACAGACCACAGATACGCAGTATTTT. It encodes CASTLQTTDTQYF.

The chain combines TRBV5-6 with TRBJ1-1; no firm D call. The CDR3 sequence is 15 residues long. In germline, CDR1 is SGHDT, CDR2 YYEEEE. Trimming shortened V by 8 bases and J by 0 bases, and 17 bases separated the two germline ends. DNA for the CDR3: TGTGCCAGTCACCGGGATAACCAAATGAACACTGAAGCTTTCTTT. Its protein is CASHRDNQMNTEAFF.

This chain links TRBV19 with TRBJ2-1; D not certain. Germline CDR1 LNHDA, CDR2 SQIVND (reference sequence). The germline V and J ends were trimmed by 3 bases and 0 bases, with 12 bases remaining between them. CDR3 length equals 16 residues. CDR3 nucleotides: TGTGCCAGTAGTATGAAGGCGGCGAGCTCCTACAATGAGCAGTTCTTC. Its translation: CASSMKAASSYNEQFF. The whole variable domain, remainder taken from reference TRBV19 and TRBJ2-1, is DGGITQSPKYLFRKEGQNVTLSCEQNLNHDAMYWYRQDPGQGLRLIYYSQIVNDFQKGDIAEGYSVSREKKESFPLTVTSAQKNPTAFYLCASSMKAASSYNEQFFGPGTRLTVL.

The V and J genes are TRBV7-9 and TRBJ2-7; 10 bases are shared with TRBD1. Germline V CDR1 and CDR2: SEHNR, FQNEAQ (reference sequence). The V gene end was trimmed by 7 bases and the J gene end by 3 bases; junction bases not matched to a gene: 3. CDR3 length equals 13 residues. Here the CDR3 DNA reads TGTGCCAGCAACGGGGACAGGGGCTACGAGCAGTACTTC. This translates into CASNGDRGYEQYF. The full variable domain, completed using reference TRBV7-9 and TRBJ2-7, is DTGVSQNPRHKITKRGQNVTFRCDPISEHNRLYWYRQTLGQGPEFLTYFQNEAQLEKSRLLSDRFSAERPKGSFSTLEIQRTEQGDSAMYLCASNGDRGYEQYFGPGTRLTVT.

This clone appeared once. V gene TRBV4-2 combines with J gene TRBJ2-3, with 8 bases fitting TRBD2. The junction had 2 bases not matched to a gene; V was cut back by 0 bases and J by 3 bases. This CDR3 comprises 15 residues. The germline V gene encodes CDR1 LGHNA and CDR2 YNFKEQ. The DNA for the CDR3 is TGTGCCAGCAGCCAAGAAGGCGGGGGGACAGATACGCAGTATTTT. Translating it yields CASSQEGGGTDTQYF.

The CDR3 is CASSFGTGLRVYTF. The CDR3 coding sequence is TGTGCCAGCAGTTTCGGGACAGGGCTTAGAGTCTACACCTTC. The chain uses TRBV28 and TRBJ1-2; 9 bases align to TRBD1. From germline, CDR1 is MDHEN and CDR2 SYDVKM. This CDR3 is built from 14 residues. The V segment lost 3 bases and the J segment 10 bases; nucleotides outside the gene matches: 9.

CDR3 bases: TGTGCCAGCAGCCCGCGAGGAAGCGGGAGGGGCAATGAGCAGTTCTTC. Residues: CASSPRGSGRGNEQFF. This chain connects TRBV28 to TRBJ2-1; 10 positions match TRBD2. Unmatched junction bases numbered 11, after V lost 6 bases and J lost 6 bases. From germline, CDR1 is MDHEN and CDR2 SYDVKM. This CDR3 contains 16 residues.

The V call is TRBV7-2, the J call TRBJ2-7; 11 bases fit TRBD2. CDR1 SGHTA and CDR2 FQGNSA come from the germline V gene. V shed 1 base and J 2 bases; nucleotides not matched to a gene: 7. The CDR3 spans 17 residues. Here the CDR3 DNA reads TGTGCCAGCAGCTTAGTCGCTAGCGGGAGGAGCCCCTACGAGCAGTACTTC. This codes for CASSLVASGRSPYEQYF.

This rearrangement joins TRBV28 to TRBJ1-3; possibly TRBD1 for D (5 bases). The V and J ends lost 6 bases and 0 bases respectively, with 9 bases between them. This CDR3 region has 14 residues. Germline lookup yields CDR1 MDHEN and CDR2 SYDVKM. The DNA of the CDR3 is TGTGCCAGCAGGCCAGGGTCCTCTGGAAACACCATATATTTT. This sequence encodes CASRPGSSGNTIYF.

This rearrangement joins TRBV27 to TRBJ2-1; no clear D. CDR3 length equals 12 residues. Trimming shortened V by 5 bases and J by 6 bases, and 8 bases separated the two germline ends. Germline V gives CDR1 MNHEY, CDR2 SMNVEV (reference sequence). DNA for the CDR3: TGTGCCAGCAGTACCGGTGGCAATGAGCAGTTCTTC. Protein sequence: CASSTGGNEQFF.

The CDR3 DNA follows: TGTGCCAGCAGTCGCCGACAGGGGATTAGCACTGAAGCTTTCTTT. Protein product: CASSRRQGISTEAFF. The genes are TRBV27 and TRBJ1-1; 8 bases fit TRBD1. V lost 5 bases to trimming and J lost 4 bases; unmatched junction nucleotides: 9. This CDR3 is built from 15 residues. CDR1 is MNHEY and CDR2 is SMNVEV in the germline V gene (reference sequence).

The chain employs TRBV27 and TRBJ2-7, with TRBD2 identical over 15 bases. The V and J ends lost 5 bases and 2 bases, in that order; junction bases with no gene match: 7. The CDR3 contains 17 residues. Germline-derived CDR1 and CDR2 are MNHEY and SMNVEV (reference sequence). CDR3 sequence: CASSQGLAGGPPYEQYF. The CDR3 DNA is TGTGCCAGCAGTCAGGGACTAGCGGGAGGCCCTCCCTACGAGCAGTACTTC.

The chain combines TRBV9 with TRBJ2-7; D might be TRBD1 (6 bases). CDR1 SGDLS and CDR2 YYNGEE come from the germline V gene. Trimming left V 0 bases short and J 3 bases short, with 10 bases between. The CDR3 runs 14 residues. As DNA, the CDR3 is TGTGCCAGCAGCGTAGGGGACATCGACTACGAGCAGTACTTC. Translated, it gives CASSVGDIDYEQYF.